These T cell receptor beta chains were read from a single sample in a study of Tregs in tolerant kidney transplant recipients. The repertoire was sequenced with immunoSEQ multiplex PCR; TCRdb's copy has only in-frame clones and lacks some. The sample consists of fewer than 95,000 clones, 80% to 95% of them appearing once. This specimen was CD4+ T cells from blood (PBMCs), taken 12 months after the transplant. The source of these receptors is a human patient who received a combined kidney and bone marrow transplant. Part of the T cells may come from the graft donor. Each CDR3 is given with its conserved first and last residue. D genes are given only for firm matches. Some rows have no size entry. The others give once, few or many, or a class for an expanded clone.

d_gene: .
abundance: .
j_gene: TRBJ2-3
v_gene: TRBV29-1
CDR3nt: TGCAGCGTTGACACAACCAGCACAGATACGCAGTATTTT
CDR3aa: CSVDTTSTDTQYF

d_gene: .
abundance: .
j_gene: TRBJ2-2
v_gene: TRBV5-1
CDR3nt: TGCGCCAGCAGCACCCGGTCGGGGAACACCGGGGAGCTGTTTTTT
CDR3aa: CASSTRSGNTGELFF

d_gene: .
abundance: once
j_gene: TRBJ2-2
v_gene: TRBV18
CDR3nt: TGTGCCAGCTCACCAGAGCCCTTGAACACCGGGGAGCTGTTTTTT
CDR3aa: CASSPEPLNTGELFF

d_gene: TRBD2
abundance: .
j_gene: TRBJ2-5
v_gene: TRBV12-5
CDR3nt: TGTGCTAGTGGTCTGGGACTAGCGGGAGGGGGGGAGACCCAGTACTTC
CDR3aa: CASGLGLAGGGETQYF

d_gene: .
abundance: .
j_gene: TRBJ2-2
v_gene: TRBV5-1
CDR3nt: TGCGCCAGCAGCTTCTTACGTGGGCCTAACACCGGGGAGCTGTTTTTT
CDR3aa: CASSFLRGPNTGELFF

d_gene: TRBD2
abundance: .
j_gene: TRBJ2-5
v_gene: TRBV10-3
CDR3nt: TGTGCCACAACTAGCGGGGTAGGGCAAGAGACCCAGTACTTC
CDR3aa: CATTSGVGQETQYF

d_gene: .
abundance: .
j_gene: TRBJ2-3
v_gene: TRBV6-5
CDR3nt: TGTGCCAGCAGTTCGCAGGGGCTTCTCACACATACGCAGTATTTT
CDR3aa: CASSSQGLLTHTQYF

d_gene: .
abundance: .
j_gene: TRBJ1-1
v_gene: TRBV19
CDR3nt: TGTGCCAGTAGTCATTCCGGGATTAACACTGAAGCTTTCTTT
CDR3aa: CASSHSGINTEAFF

d_gene: .
abundance: .
j_gene: TRBJ1-1
v_gene: TRBV2
CDR3nt: TGTGCCAGCAGGCCCTTGAGGGAAGGAGGGACTGAAGCTTTCTTT
CDR3aa: CASRPLREGGTEAFF

d_gene: .
abundance: .
j_gene: TRBJ2-1
v_gene: TRBV5-1
CDR3nt: TGCGCCAGCAGCTTGGGTGCCGGGAGCTCAAATGAGCAGTTCTTC
CDR3aa: CASSLGAGSSNEQFF

d_gene: .
abundance: .
j_gene: TRBJ1-3
v_gene: TRBV30
CDR3nt: TGTGCCTGGAGTCGCAGGTCCTTCTTTCTATCTGGAAACACCATATATTTT
CDR3aa: CAWSRRSFFLSGNTIYF

d_gene: .
abundance: .
j_gene: TRBJ1-4
v_gene: TRBV2
CDR3nt: TGTGCCAGCTATCAGGGGAATAATGAAAAACTGTTTTTT
CDR3aa: CASYQGNNEKLFF

d_gene: .
abundance: .
j_gene: TRBJ2-5
v_gene: TRBV5-1
CDR3nt: TGCGCCAGCAGCCCAGGATCTACACAAGAGACCCAGTACTTC
CDR3aa: CASSPGSTQETQYF

d_gene: TRBD1
abundance: .
j_gene: TRBJ2-1
v_gene: TRBV10-3
CDR3nt: TGTGCCATCAGTGAGATAGGGGGCGCCCACAATGAGCAGTTCTTC
CDR3aa: CAISEIGGAHNEQFF

d_gene: .
abundance: .
j_gene: TRBJ2-2
v_gene: TRBV7-2
CDR3nt: TGTGCCAGCAGCCCCCGGGGTCTGCGGGACACCGGGGAGCTGTTTTTT
CDR3aa: CASSPRGLRDTGELFF

d_gene: .
abundance: .
j_gene: TRBJ2-7
v_gene: TRBV19
CDR3nt: TGTGCCAGTAGTATCCGGCTAGCCTCCTACGAGCAGTACTTC
CDR3aa: CASSIRLASYEQYF

d_gene: TRBD1
abundance: .
j_gene: TRBJ1-1
v_gene: TRBV6-5
CDR3nt: TGTGCCACCTGTCACAGGGGCACTGAAGCTTTCTTT
CDR3aa: CATCHRGTEAFF

d_gene: .
abundance: .
j_gene: TRBJ1-2
v_gene: TRBV7-2
CDR3nt: TGTGCCAGCTGTCCCGGACAGAACTATGGCTACACCTTC
CDR3aa: CASCPGQNYGYTF

d_gene: .
abundance: .
j_gene: TRBJ1-1
v_gene: TRBV30
CDR3nt: TGTGCCTACCAAGGGGGGGTTCCCTTTAACACTGAAGCTTTCTTT
CDR3aa: CAYQGGVPFNTEAFF

d_gene: TRBD2
abundance: .
j_gene: TRBJ2-7
v_gene: TRBV4-3
CDR3nt: TGCGCCAGCAGCCCCGCGGGAGGGGGGGGAAACTACGAGCAGTACTTC
CDR3aa: CASSPAGGGGNYEQYF

d_gene: .
abundance: once
j_gene: TRBJ2-5
v_gene: TRBV6-1
CDR3nt: TGTGCCAGCAGACGAACCTCAGGGGAGACCCAGTACTTC
CDR3aa: CASRRTSGETQYF

d_gene: .
abundance: .
j_gene: TRBJ1-3
v_gene: TRBV25-1
CDR3nt: TGTGCCAGCAGTGAATTAAGGGCAGGGGCTGGAAACACCATATATTTT
CDR3aa: CASSELRAGAGNTIYF

d_gene: .
abundance: .
j_gene: TRBJ2-5
v_gene: TRBV5-6
CDR3nt: TGTGCCAGCAGCTTGGTGGGATCGACAGCAGAGACCCAGTACTTC
CDR3aa: CASSLVGSTAETQYF

d_gene: TRBD2
abundance: .
j_gene: TRBJ2-1
v_gene: TRBV5-1
CDR3nt: TGCGCCAGCACCCCCCAGGCTAGCGGATACAATGAGCAGTTCTTC
CDR3aa: CASTPQASGYNEQFF

d_gene: TRBD1
abundance: .
j_gene: TRBJ2-5
v_gene: TRBV7-2
CDR3nt: TGTGCCAGCAGCCGGGACAGGGGGCTTCAGACCCAGTACTTC
CDR3aa: CASSRDRGLQTQYF

d_gene: .
abundance: .
j_gene: TRBJ1-4
v_gene: TRBV28
CDR3nt: TGTGCCAGCAGTTTAGGGGGGATGGGGGAAAAACTGTTTTTT
CDR3aa: CASSLGGMGEKLFF

d_gene: .
abundance: .
j_gene: TRBJ1-3
v_gene: TRBV4-1
CDR3nt: TGCGCCAGCAGCCAAGATGAAGCCAGGGGTGACACCATATATTTT
CDR3aa: CASSQDEARGDTIYF

d_gene: TRBD1
abundance: .
j_gene: TRBJ2-1
v_gene: TRBV18
CDR3nt: TGTGCCAGCTCACCCTCGCAGGGGGCTTCGGGTGAGCAGTTCTTC
CDR3aa: CASSPSQGASGEQFF

d_gene: TRBD2
abundance: .
j_gene: TRBJ2-5
v_gene: TRBV30
CDR3nt: TGTGCCTGGAGCCTAGCGGTACAAGAGACCCAGTACTTC
CDR3aa: CAWSLAVQETQYF

d_gene: TRBD1
abundance: .
j_gene: TRBJ1-2
v_gene: TRBV18
CDR3nt: TGTGCCAGCTCACCAATACCGGGACAGGGGTACGGCTACACCTTC
CDR3aa: CASSPIPGQGYGYTF

d_gene: .
abundance: .
j_gene: TRBJ2-3
v_gene: TRBV9
CDR3nt: TGTGCCAGCAGCGTAGACGGTAGCACAGATACGCAGTATTTT
CDR3aa: CASSVDGSTDTQYF

d_gene: .
abundance: .
j_gene: TRBJ1-4
v_gene: TRBV2
CDR3nt: TGTGCCAGCAGTCGAGGCGGGGGATTCGCTGAAAAACTGTTTTTT
CDR3aa: CASSRGGGFAEKLFF

d_gene: TRBD1
abundance: .
j_gene: TRBJ1-1
v_gene: TRBV18
CDR3nt: TGTGCCAGCTCACCTGGGACAGGGTGGGCCTTTGAAGCTTTCTTT
CDR3aa: CASSPGTGWAFEAFF

d_gene: .
abundance: .
j_gene: TRBJ2-7
v_gene: TRBV7-2
CDR3nt: TGTGCCAGCAGCTTAAGTCGACAGGCAAACTACGAGCAGTACTTC
CDR3aa: CASSLSRQANYEQYF

d_gene: TRBD1
abundance: .
j_gene: TRBJ2-3
v_gene: TRBV9
CDR3nt: TGTGCCAGCGCTAGACAGGGACCCACAGATACGCAGTATTTT
CDR3aa: CASARQGPTDTQYF

d_gene: TRBD1
abundance: .
j_gene: TRBJ1-5
v_gene: TRBV7-2
CDR3nt: TGTGCCAGCAGCCTCTCAGGGGGCACTCAGCCCCAGCATTTT
CDR3aa: CASSLSGGTQPQHF

d_gene: TRBD2
abundance: few
j_gene: TRBJ2-1
v_gene: TRBV18
CDR3nt: TGTGCCAGCTCACCACCGGTGAGCGGGGGACTAAGTTACAATGAGCAGTTCTTC
CDR3aa: CASSPPVSGGLSYNEQFF

d_gene: TRBD1
abundance: .
j_gene: TRBJ1-6
v_gene: TRBV2
CDR3nt: TGTGCCAGCAGGTCTGGGACAGTTAATTCCCCCCTCCACTTT
CDR3aa: CASRSGTVNSPLHF

d_gene: TRBD1
abundance: .
j_gene: TRBJ1-4
v_gene: TRBV4-1
CDR3nt: TGCGCCAGCAGCCAAAACCGGGACAGGGGCTTCATGGTTGAAAAACTGTTTTTT
CDR3aa: CASSQNRDRGFMVEKLFF

d_gene: TRBD1
abundance: .
j_gene: TRBJ1-2
v_gene: TRBV4-2
CDR3nt: TGTGCCAGCAGCCAAGGACTGGACAGGGGAAGTTATGGCTACACCTTC
CDR3aa: CASSQGLDRGSYGYTF

d_gene: .
abundance: few
j_gene: TRBJ1-6
v_gene: TRBV2
CDR3nt: TGTGCCAGCAGTTCCAGGGCCGAATATAATTCACCCCTCCACTTT
CDR3aa: CASSSRAEYNSPLHF

d_gene: .
abundance: .
j_gene: TRBJ1-2
v_gene: TRBV7-9
CDR3nt: TGTGCCAGCAGCTTAGTTATGGGGCCCGTGTATGGCTACACCTTC
CDR3aa: CASSLVMGPVYGYTF

d_gene: .
abundance: .
j_gene: TRBJ2-1
v_gene: TRBV4-1
CDR3nt: TGCGCCAGCAGCCAAGATCGGGGTACTTACAATGAGCAGTTCTTC
CDR3aa: CASSQDRGTYNEQFF

d_gene: TRBD1
abundance: .
j_gene: TRBJ1-6
v_gene: TRBV5-4
CDR3nt: TGTGCCAGCAGCCCGGACTCATTAACAGGGGTTAATTCACCCCTCCACTTT
CDR3aa: CASSPDSLTGVNSPLHF

d_gene: .
abundance: .
j_gene: TRBJ2-5
v_gene: TRBV29-1
CDR3nt: TGCAGCGTTGGCGGGGTAGAGACCCAGTACTTC
CDR3aa: CSVGGVETQYF

d_gene: .
abundance: .
j_gene: TRBJ2-7
v_gene: TRBV11-2
CDR3nt: TGTGCCAGCAGCCCCCTTCAGGGCAGTCCCTACGAGCAGTACTTC
CDR3aa: CASSPLQGSPYEQYF

d_gene: .
abundance: .
j_gene: TRBJ1-4
v_gene: TRBV5-1
CDR3nt: TGCGCCAGCAGCTTGAATCGTCAGGCAACTAATGAAAAACTGTTTTTT
CDR3aa: CASSLNRQATNEKLFF

d_gene: .
abundance: .
j_gene: TRBJ2-1
v_gene: TRBV6-5
CDR3nt: TGTGCCAGCTCAAGGGGGAGACACAATGAGCAGTTCTTC
CDR3aa: CASSRGRHNEQFF